The table lists the clone carrying this T cell receptor beta chain with many counts. One entry per CDR3 protein, called by TCRdb with MiXCR from the RT-PCR reads. The table includes more than 550,000 distinct CDR3 sequences, approximately 14% detected once. The CDR3 is 15 residues long. CDR1 SGHRS and CDR2 YFSETQ come from the germline V gene. With V trimmed by 3 bases and J by 5 bases, 8 bases remained unmatched. The rearrangement links TRBV5-1 to TRBJ2-7, with TRBD2 matching 10 bases. The sequence derives from a female donor in good health, serving as a healthy control. Sequencing was carried out using memory CD4+ T cells from blood. In DNA form, the CDR3 reads TGCGCCAGCAGCTCTAATAGCGGGAGGAACCACGAGCAGTACTTC. Translation: CASSSNSGRNHEQYF.